These T cell receptor beta chains were read from a single sample in a study of shared clonotypes between healthy human individuals. Some clones are missing from TCRdb's copy, which holds only in-frame ones; the method was immunoSEQ multiplex PCR. The sample includes about 1 million clones, roughly 80% of them seen just once. The sample was memory CD4+ T cells sorted from blood. The receptor set was obtained from a man in his late teens or twenties in good health. The CDR3 runs from the conserved cysteine through the conserved F or W. Each record gives: clone size, D gene, V gene, J gene, CDR3 DNA, CDR3 protein. The D gene is left open where the match is weak. Rows give clone size only sometimes, using once, few, many, or a class for an expanded clone.

clone_size: .
d_call: .
v_call: TRBV30
j_call: TRBJ1-5
cdr3_nt: TGTGCCTGGAGTGTAAGTAGCAATCAGCCCCAGCATTTT
cdr3_aa: CAWSVSSNQPQHF

clone_size: many
d_call: .
v_call: TRBV6-6
j_call: TRBJ1-4
cdr3_nt: TGTGCCAGCAGTTACTCCCAGTTCGGGGAAAAACTGTTTTTT
cdr3_aa: CASSYSQFGEKLFF

clone_size: .
d_call: TRBD2
v_call: TRBV19
j_call: TRBJ2-7
cdr3_nt: TGTGCCAGTAAAAGGGCTAGCGGATCCTACGAGCAGTACTTC
cdr3_aa: CASKRASGSYEQYF

clone_size: .
d_call: .
v_call: TRBV10-2
j_call: TRBJ1-1
cdr3_nt: TGCGCCAGCAACAGGAGCGGTCGAACTGAAGCTTTCTTT
cdr3_aa: CASNRSGRTEAFF

clone_size: .
d_call: TRBD2
v_call: TRBV30
j_call: TRBJ2-1
cdr3_nt: TGTGCCGAGGGACTAGCGGGATTAGGTGAGCAGTTCTTC
cdr3_aa: CAEGLAGLGEQFF

clone_size: .
d_call: TRBD1
v_call: TRBV5-1
j_call: TRBJ2-1
cdr3_nt: TGCGCCAGCAGCTTCTGGACAGGGGGGATCAATGAGCAGTTCTTC
cdr3_aa: CASSFWTGGINEQFF

clone_size: .
d_call: .
v_call: TRBV5-4
j_call: TRBJ2-2
cdr3_nt: TGTGCCAGCAGCTTGGGCGGGACGAACACCGGGGAGCTGTTTTTT
cdr3_aa: CASSLGGTNTGELFF

clone_size: .
d_call: .
v_call: TRBV28
j_call: TRBJ1-2
cdr3_nt: TGTGCCAGCAGTCCGGGGTTCTATGGCTACACCTTC
cdr3_aa: CASSPGFYGYTF

clone_size: .
d_call: .
v_call: TRBV5-6
j_call: TRBJ1-6
cdr3_nt: TGTGCCAGCAGCTTGGCTGTGGGGCCTTGGGGTAATTCACCCCTCCACTTT
cdr3_aa: CASSLAVGPWGNSPLHF

clone_size: .
d_call: .
v_call: TRBV5-1
j_call: TRBJ1-4
cdr3_nt: TGCGCCAGCAGCCCACAATTGGCTAATGAAAAACTGTTTTTT
cdr3_aa: CASSPQLANEKLFF

clone_size: few
d_call: .
v_call: TRBV28
j_call: TRBJ1-3
cdr3_nt: TGTGCCAGCACCCCGGGGAAAGGAAACACCATATATTTT
cdr3_aa: CASTPGKGNTIYF

clone_size: .
d_call: .
v_call: TRBV6-5
j_call: TRBJ1-5
cdr3_nt: TGTGCCAGCAGGGAGCAGCACAATCAGCCCCAGCATTTT
cdr3_aa: CASREQHNQPQHF

clone_size: .
d_call: .
v_call: TRBV28
j_call: TRBJ1-2
cdr3_nt: TGTGCCAGCAGTTTAGCTGGGGGGGATAACTATGGCTACACCTTC
cdr3_aa: CASSLAGGDNYGYTF

clone_size: .
d_call: TRBD2
v_call: TRBV7-2
j_call: TRBJ2-5
cdr3_nt: TGTGCCAGCAGCTTAGGGCCCCCGGGTTCGGGGGGTACCCAGTACTTC
cdr3_aa: CASSLGPPGSGGTQYF

clone_size: .
d_call: .
v_call: TRBV7-6
j_call: TRBJ2-2
cdr3_nt: TGTGCCAGCAGCTTACCCAGTACCGGGGAGCTGTTTTTT
cdr3_aa: CASSLPSTGELFF

clone_size: .
d_call: TRBD2
v_call: TRBV5-5
j_call: TRBJ2-2
cdr3_nt: TGTGCCAGCAGCTTACTAGCGGTGATGACCGGGGAGCTGTTTTTT
cdr3_aa: CASSLLAVMTGELFF

clone_size: .
d_call: TRBD2
v_call: TRBV18
j_call: TRBJ2-3
cdr3_nt: TGTGCCAGCTCACTAGTCAGCGGGGGTAACACAGATACGCAGTATTTT
cdr3_aa: CASSLVSGGNTDTQYF

clone_size: .
d_call: .
v_call: TRBV28
j_call: TRBJ1-1
cdr3_nt: TGTGCCAGCAGTTTATCCCGGACGGGGGGAACTGAAGCTTTCTTT
cdr3_aa: CASSLSRTGGTEAFF

clone_size: .
d_call: TRBD1
v_call: TRBV19
j_call: TRBJ2-5
cdr3_nt: TGTGCCAGTAGTACCCTCGGACAGGGCATGGGGCAAGAGACCCAGTACTTC
cdr3_aa: CASSTLGQGMGQETQYF

clone_size: once
d_call: TRBD1
v_call: TRBV5-5
j_call: TRBJ1-6
cdr3_nt: TGTGCCAGCAGCTTCACCAGACAGGGAGGGAATTCACCCCTCCACTTT
cdr3_aa: CASSFTRQGGNSPLHF

clone_size: few
d_call: .
v_call: TRBV6-5
j_call: TRBJ1-1
cdr3_nt: TGTGCCAGCAGTTACTCGTGGGCGAACACTGAAGCTTTCTTT
cdr3_aa: CASSYSWANTEAFF

clone_size: .
d_call: TRBD2
v_call: TRBV5-1
j_call: TRBJ2-3
cdr3_nt: TGCGCCAGCAGCCTTAGCGGGGGTCTCACAGATACGCAGTATTTT
cdr3_aa: CASSLSGGLTDTQYF

clone_size: .
d_call: .
v_call: TRBV18
j_call: TRBJ2-7
cdr3_nt: TGTGCCAGCTCACCACCCTCTCGGGCAGAAACCGAGCAGTACTTC
cdr3_aa: CASSPPSRAETEQYF

clone_size: .
d_call: .
v_call: TRBV10-1
j_call: TRBJ1-1
cdr3_nt: TGCGCCAGCAGGCCCGGAGGGTACAAATCGGCAGGCACTGAAGCTTTCTTT
cdr3_aa: CASRPGGYKSAGTEAFF

clone_size: .
d_call: .
v_call: TRBV18
j_call: TRBJ2-7
cdr3_nt: TGTGCCAGCTCCTGGAGGGGGTTCTACTACGAGCAGTACTTC
cdr3_aa: CASSWRGFYYEQYF

clone_size: .
d_call: TRBD1
v_call: TRBV6-7
j_call: TRBJ1-1
cdr3_nt: TGTGCCAGCAGTTACGGACAGGACACTGAAGCTTTCTTT
cdr3_aa: CASSYGQDTEAFF

clone_size: .
d_call: .
v_call: TRBV6-6
j_call: TRBJ1-4
cdr3_nt: TGTGCCAGCAGTAATGAAAAACTGTTTTTT
cdr3_aa: CASSNEKLFF

clone_size: .
d_call: .
v_call: TRBV6-1
j_call: TRBJ1-2
cdr3_nt: TGTGCCAGCAGTTTCCCGGGACTTTCTAACTATGGCTACACCTTC
cdr3_aa: CASSFPGLSNYGYTF

clone_size: .
d_call: .
v_call: TRBV7-2
j_call: TRBJ2-2
cdr3_nt: TGTGCCAGCAGCCTCGGGGCGAACACCGGGGAGCTGTTTTTT
cdr3_aa: CASSLGANTGELFF

clone_size: .
d_call: .
v_call: TRBV7-2
j_call: TRBJ1-1
cdr3_nt: TGTGCCAGCAGCCAGGACAGTAACACTGAAGCTTTCTTT
cdr3_aa: CASSQDSNTEAFF

clone_size: once
d_call: .
v_call: TRBV7-9
j_call: TRBJ2-3
cdr3_nt: TGTGCCAGCAGCCTTAGACCCACAGATACGCAGTATTTT
cdr3_aa: CASSLRPTDTQYF

clone_size: .
d_call: TRBD1
v_call: TRBV6-5
j_call: TRBJ2-6
cdr3_nt: TGTGCCAGCAGTACACAGGGGGCTGGGGCCAACGTCCTGACTTTC
cdr3_aa: CASSTQGAGANVLTF

clone_size: once
d_call: TRBD2
v_call: TRBV6-5
j_call: TRBJ2-7
cdr3_nt: TGTGCCAGCAGCCGGGGACTAGCGGCCTACGAGCAGTACTTC
cdr3_aa: CASSRGLAAYEQYF

clone_size: .
d_call: .
v_call: TRBV18
j_call: TRBJ2-5
cdr3_nt: TGTGCCAGCTCACCCCGCGGTCTACAAGAGACCCAGTACTTC
cdr3_aa: CASSPRGLQETQYF

clone_size: .
d_call: TRBD1
v_call: TRBV7-9
j_call: TRBJ1-2
cdr3_nt: TGTGCCAGCAGCCCCCGGACAGGTGAGACCTATGGCTACACCTTC
cdr3_aa: CASSPRTGETYGYTF

clone_size: .
d_call: TRBD1
v_call: TRBV7-3
j_call: TRBJ1-1
cdr3_nt: TGTGCCAGCAGCTTAACGAAGCTACCACAGGGGGCTAACACTGAAGCTTTCTTT
cdr3_aa: CASSLTKLPQGANTEAFF

clone_size: once
d_call: .
v_call: TRBV13
j_call: TRBJ1-2
cdr3_nt: TGTGCCAGCAGCCTGCGGACCTATGGCTACACCTTC
cdr3_aa: CASSLRTYGYTF

clone_size: once
d_call: TRBD1
v_call: TRBV5-1
j_call: TRBJ1-2
cdr3_nt: TGCGCCAGCAGCCCCGACAGGGGGCTCACCTTC
cdr3_aa: CASSPDRGLTF

clone_size: few
d_call: TRBD2
v_call: TRBV27
j_call: TRBJ2-7
cdr3_nt: TGTGCCAGCATTTCTAGCGGGAGTCACGAGCAGTACTTC
cdr3_aa: CASISSGSHEQYF

clone_size: .
d_call: .
v_call: TRBV11-2
j_call: TRBJ1-5
cdr3_nt: TGTGCCAGCAGCTCGGCGGGTACCAATAGCAATCAGCCCCAGCATTTT
cdr3_aa: CASSSAGTNSNQPQHF

clone_size: .
d_call: TRBD1
v_call: TRBV5-6
j_call: TRBJ1-1
cdr3_nt: TGTGCCAGCAGTGAGCAGGGGGGTAAGGTTATGAACACTGAAGCTTTCTTT
cdr3_aa: CASSEQGGKVMNTEAFF

clone_size: .
d_call: .
v_call: TRBV11-2
j_call: TRBJ1-3
cdr3_nt: TGTGCCAGCAGCTCTACAGGGATAGGAAACACCATATATTTT
cdr3_aa: CASSSTGIGNTIYF

clone_size: many
d_call: .
v_call: TRBV6-1
j_call: TRBJ1-2
cdr3_nt: TGTGCCAGCAGTGAAAGAAAAGGTCGGGGGTGGACCGCTAACTATGGCTACACCTTC
cdr3_aa: CASSERKGRGWTANYGYTF

clone_size: .
d_call: TRBD1
v_call: TRBV2
j_call: TRBJ2-1
cdr3_nt: TGTGCCAGCAGTGGACAGGGTACGGGTGAGCAGTTCTTC
cdr3_aa: CASSGQGTGEQFF

clone_size: .
d_call: .
v_call: TRBV5-4
j_call: TRBJ2-2
cdr3_nt: TGTGCCAGCCTTAGGGCTAGCGATAGCACCGGGGAGCTGTTTTTT
cdr3_aa: CASLRASDSTGELFF

clone_size: .
d_call: .
v_call: TRBV6-1
j_call: TRBJ1-2
cdr3_nt: TGTGCCAGCAGTCCGCGGGACGGTTTGGGCTACACCTTC
cdr3_aa: CASSPRDGLGYTF

clone_size: .
d_call: TRBD1
v_call: TRBV5-1
j_call: TRBJ1-2
cdr3_nt: TGCGCCAGCAGCTCAGCCGACAGGGTCCCTGGCTACACCTTC
cdr3_aa: CASSSADRVPGYTF

clone_size: .
d_call: TRBD2
v_call: TRBV6-6
j_call: TRBJ2-2
cdr3_nt: TGTGCCAGCAGAACTAGCGGGAACACCGGGGAGCTGTTTTTT
cdr3_aa: CASRTSGNTGELFF

clone_size: .
d_call: .
v_call: TRBV19
j_call: TRBJ2-4
cdr3_nt: TGTGCCAGTAGTAAGGGTGGTGTTGCCAAAAACATTCAGTACTTC
cdr3_aa: CASSKGGVAKNIQYF

clone_size: .
d_call: .
v_call: TRBV6-4
j_call: TRBJ1-1
cdr3_nt: TGTGCCAGCAGTCTTTCGTTGGGCACTGAAGCTTTCTTT
cdr3_aa: CASSLSLGTEAFF

clone_size: .
d_call: TRBD2
v_call: TRBV5-5
j_call: TRBJ2-7
cdr3_nt: TGTGCCAGCAGCTTGTCGACTAGCGGGGCGAGCTACGAGCAGTACTTC
cdr3_aa: CASSLSTSGASYEQYF

clone_size: .
d_call: TRBD2
v_call: TRBV11-2
j_call: TRBJ2-1
cdr3_nt: TGTGCCAGCAGCCGTCGTGGGGAGGGTAGGAACAATGAGCAGTTCTTC
cdr3_aa: CASSRRGEGRNNEQFF

clone_size: .
d_call: TRBD2
v_call: TRBV6-1
j_call: TRBJ2-1
cdr3_nt: TGTGCCAGCGGGAGGGATACCTACAATGAGCAGTTCTTC
cdr3_aa: CASGRDTYNEQFF